This T cell receptor (beta chain) derives from a study of cytomegalovirus exposure and HLA in healthy donors. This clone showed up just once. The PCR made use of 60 Vbeta and 13 Jbeta primers. Using immunoSEQ multiplex PCR, the repertoire was profiled, and TCRdb retains in-frame clones only, with some absent. The sample carries around 200,000 clones, roughly 79% recorded once. The sequence came from a woman between 40 and 50 years old in good health and CMV-seronegative. Sequencing was done on a sample of PBMCs.

The CDR3 DNA reads TGCAGCGTTGCAATAGGGGGGAGGTCCAGCGGGGGGTCAGATACGCAGTATTTT. This translates into CSVAIGGRSSGGSDTQYF. V gene TRBV29-1 combines with J gene TRBJ2-3, with 9 bases fitting TRBD2. Germline assignment: CDR1 SQVTM and CDR2 ANQGSEA. Trimming at V came to 4 bases and at J to 4 bases, leaving 18 bases not matched to a gene. The CDR3 is made up of 18 amino acids.